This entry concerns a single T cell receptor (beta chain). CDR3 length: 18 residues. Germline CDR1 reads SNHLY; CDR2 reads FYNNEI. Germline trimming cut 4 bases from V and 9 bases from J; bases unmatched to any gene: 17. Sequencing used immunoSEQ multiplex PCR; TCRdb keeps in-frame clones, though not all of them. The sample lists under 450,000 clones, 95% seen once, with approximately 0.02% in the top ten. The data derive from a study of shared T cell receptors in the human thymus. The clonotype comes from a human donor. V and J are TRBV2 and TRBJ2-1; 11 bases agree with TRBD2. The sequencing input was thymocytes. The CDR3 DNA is TGTGCCAGCAGTGTCGATATGTTGGTGACTAGCGGGGTTTTTGAGCAGTTCTTC. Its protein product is CASSVDMLVTSGVFEQFF. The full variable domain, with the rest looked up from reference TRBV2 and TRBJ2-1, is EPEVTQTPSHQVTQMGQEVILRCVPISNHLYFYWYRQILGQKVEFLVSFYNNEISEKSEIFDDQFSVERPDGSNFTLKIRSTKLEDSAMYFCASSVDMLVTSGVFEQFFGPGTRLTVL.